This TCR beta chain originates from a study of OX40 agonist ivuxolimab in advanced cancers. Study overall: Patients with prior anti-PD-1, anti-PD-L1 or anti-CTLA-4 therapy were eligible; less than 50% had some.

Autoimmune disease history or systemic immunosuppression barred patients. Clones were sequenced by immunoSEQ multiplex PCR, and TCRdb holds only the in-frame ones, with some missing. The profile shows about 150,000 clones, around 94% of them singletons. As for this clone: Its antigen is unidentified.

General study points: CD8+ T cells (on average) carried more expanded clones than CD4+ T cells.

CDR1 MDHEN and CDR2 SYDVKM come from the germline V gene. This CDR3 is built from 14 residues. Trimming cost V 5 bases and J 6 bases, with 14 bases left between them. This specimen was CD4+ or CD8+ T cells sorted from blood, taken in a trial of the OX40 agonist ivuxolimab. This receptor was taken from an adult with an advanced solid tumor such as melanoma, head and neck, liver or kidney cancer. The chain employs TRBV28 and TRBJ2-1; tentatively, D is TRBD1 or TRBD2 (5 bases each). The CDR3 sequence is CASSGWGSSNEQFF. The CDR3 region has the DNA TGTGCCAGCAGTGGCTGGGGGTCCAGCAATGAGCAGTTCTTC.